This entry describes one T cell receptor beta chain. This clonotype was seen ten or more times. The antigen it binds to is not known. It has no much larger one-base neighbor in the sample; base qualities were not kept. For CDR1 and CDR2, the germline V gene lists ENHRY and SYGVKD. Relative to germline, V is 6 bases shorter and J is 2 bases shorter, with 12 bases between their ends. The CDR3, from cysteine to phenylalanine, totals 14 residues. The read is trimmed to its CDR3 DNA, 42 bases read in frame from base 1. The library was produced with 5' RACE. The reads were generated on an Illumina HiSeq 2500. A second about 7 to 11 cycle PCR used a sample-barcoded 5' primer and a J-beta primer mix. Each TCR beta cDNA molecule received a unique molecular identifier from a template-switch 5' adaptor carrying 12 random nucleotides. At least 3 million CDR3-containing paired-end reads were obtained from each sample. The Mint cDNA synthesis kit, primed by a TRBC-specific oligonucleotide, was used to synthesize first-strand cDNA from all RNA. All cDNA was treated with uracil-DNA glycosylase and then went through a first 18-cycle PCR with the universal primers M1SS and BC2_uni_R. The published analysis was carried out like this. For normalization, 1 million high-quality reads, each with a distinct molecular identifier, were randomly selected from each sample. Instead of being binned into consensus sequences, reads with shared molecular identifiers were discarded. MiTCR, with a Q25 quality threshold and the strictest error-elimination algorithm, was used for CDR3 identification, clonotype clustering and error correction. Lower-bound total TCR beta diversity was estimated with a nonparametric unseen species model using Euler transformation. The public reads were quality trimmed at Q25 with fastp and then assembled into clones with MiXCR by TCRdb, keeping productive beta chains. CDR3 protein sequences are deduplicated, and each keeps its most common genes and DNA. These V and J calls originate from TCRdb's pipeline instead of the authors' own analysis. This sample is represented by hundreds of thousands of distinct CDR3 sequences; approximately 30% of them were singletons. The ten largest clones represent less than 20% of the sample.

The data stem from a study of blood T cells in healthy people across ages (dated by TCRdb to 2014 to 2015). Broadly, across the study: In model experiments, roughly one uniquely barcoded TCR beta cDNA molecule per two T cells was captured by template switching. The study measured age-related changes in TCR beta repertoire diversity using deep sequencing normalized with unique cDNA molecular identifiers. The donors were split into four age groups: young (average 16 years), middle-aged (roughly 40), aged (over 55) and long-lived (more than 80). Donors of different ages were randomly distributed across sequencing lanes to avoid experimental bias. Using the same blood draw, the study looked at two additional independent replicas of 1 million unique cDNA reads for two donors, one aged 18 to 29 and the other aged 80 or older. Overall results and qualifications from the work: Observed TCR beta diversity per million T cells fell roughly linearly with age, and a significant reduction was already apparent by age around 40. The long-lived group showed more naive CD4+ T cells, fewer expanded clones and increased TCR diversity than the aged group, suggesting age selection. There was a strong correlation between observed TCR beta diversity and the percentage of naive T cells measured by flow cytometry. Estimates of total diversity based on one million sequenced T cells were considered lower bounds and underestimates. Donor CMV infection status was unknown, potentially confounding age-related changes in expanded clonotypes. Conclusive comparison of naive and antigen-experienced compartments was prevented by the profiling of bulk unsorted PBMCs.

The approximately 41 donors, aged roughly 6 to 100 years, were systemically healthy Caucasian individuals from Russia. Each donor gave roughly 11 milliliters of peripheral blood, drawn into EDTA-treated Vacutainer tubes. Ficoll-Paque density-gradient centrifugation was used to isolate PBMCs, with at least 7 million obtained per sample. Trizol reagent was used to extract total RNA from the PBMCs, yielding at least 5.5 micrograms per sample. For every donor, an aliquot of PBMCs went through flow cytometry to measure the percentages of naive CD45RAhigh/CD27high T cells. This receptor chain uses TRBV10-3 and TRBJ2-3; no D gene can be assigned with confidence. Source material: blood. This TCR derives from a woman over 75 in good health. This receptor carries the CDR3 CAIRAADYTDTQYF. The DNA is TGTGCCATCAGGGCAGCCGATTACACAGATACGCAGTATTTT.